This TCR beta chain was retrieved from a study of vaccination and CD4 T cells after COVID-19. This clonotype has more than one count but fewer than ten. As yet, its antigen is unknown. The germline gives CDR1 MDHEN, CDR2 SYDVKM. V lost 5 bases and J 1 base, leaving 8 bases between the germline ends. The length of the CDR3 is 13 residues. The treatment denotes: roughly ten-day PBMC culture with coronavirus spike peptide pools or control peptides (ViraFEST assay). CD4+ T cells of the unexposed donor were collected before the COVID-19 pandemic (2011-2018). Sequence data for DNA of cultured CD4+ T cells were generated by the Oncomine TCR Beta short-read assay. Genomic DNA was isolated from CD4+ T cells that had been cultured. Each CDR3 protein gets one entry after TCRdb re-called the PCR reads with MiXCR. The data contain thousands of distinct CDR3 sequences, roughly 30% of them seen just once; the ten biggest clones take up 20% to 25%.

The TCR comes from a human donor in good health. V gene TRBV28 combines with J gene TRBJ1-1, with unresolved D. Sequencing was performed on CD4+ T cells from blood, cultured in vitro. CDR3 DNA sequence: TGTGCCAGCAGTCAAATGGGGAACACTGAAGCTTTCTTT. It is translated as CASSQMGNTEAFF. The full variable domain, completed using reference TRBV28 and TRBJ1-1, is DVKVTQSSRYLVKRTGEKVFLECVQDMDHENMFWYRQDPGLGLRLIYFSYDVKMKEKGDIPEGYSVSREKKERFSLILESASTNQTSMYLCASSQMGNTEAFFGQGTRLTVV.